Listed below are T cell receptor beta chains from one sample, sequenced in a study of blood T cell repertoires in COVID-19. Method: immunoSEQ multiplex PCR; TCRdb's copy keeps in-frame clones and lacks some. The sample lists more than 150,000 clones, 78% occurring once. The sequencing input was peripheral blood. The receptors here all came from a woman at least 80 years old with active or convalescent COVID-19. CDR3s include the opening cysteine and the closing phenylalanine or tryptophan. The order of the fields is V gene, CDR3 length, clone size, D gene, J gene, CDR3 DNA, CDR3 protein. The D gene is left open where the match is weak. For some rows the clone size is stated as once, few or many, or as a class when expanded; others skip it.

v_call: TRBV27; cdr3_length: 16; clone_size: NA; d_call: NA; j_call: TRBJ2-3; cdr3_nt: TGTGCCAGCAGTTTTTTAGCTGACGCCGTCACAGATACGCAGTATTTT; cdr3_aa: CASSFLADAVTDTQYF
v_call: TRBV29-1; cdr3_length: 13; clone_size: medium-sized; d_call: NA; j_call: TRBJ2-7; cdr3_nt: TGCAGCGTTGAGTTGTCACAACCCTACGAGCAGTACTTC; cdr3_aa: CSVELSQPYEQYF
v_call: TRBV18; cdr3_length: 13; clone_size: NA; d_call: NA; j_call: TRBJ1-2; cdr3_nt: TGTGCCAGCTCACCAACAGCAAATGCTGGCTACACCTTC; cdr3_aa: CASSPTANAGYTF
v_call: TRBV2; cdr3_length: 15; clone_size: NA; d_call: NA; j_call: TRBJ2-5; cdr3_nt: TGTGCCAGCAGTCAACAGGGCTGGGAGGGGGAGACCCAGTACTTC; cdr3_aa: CASSQQGWEGETQYF
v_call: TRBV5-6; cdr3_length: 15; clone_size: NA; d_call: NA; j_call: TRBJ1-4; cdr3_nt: TGTGCCAGCAGCCTCCTCACGGGGGGCCGTGAAAAACTGTTTTTT; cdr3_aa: CASSLLTGGREKLFF
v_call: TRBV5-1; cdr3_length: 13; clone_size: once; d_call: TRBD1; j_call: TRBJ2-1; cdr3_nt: TGCGCCAGCGCGCAGGGGGCGAGGGTTGAGCAGTTCTTC; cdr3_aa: CASAQGARVEQFF
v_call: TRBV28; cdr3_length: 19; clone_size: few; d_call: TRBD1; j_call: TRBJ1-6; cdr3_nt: TGTGCCAGCAGGTCCGGGACAGAGACATACAGCTCCTATAATTCACCCCTCCACTTT; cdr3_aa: CASRSGTETYSSYNSPLHF
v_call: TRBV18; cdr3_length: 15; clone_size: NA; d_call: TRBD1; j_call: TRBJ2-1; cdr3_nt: TGTGCCAGCTCACCAGGGACAGGAAGCTACAATGAGCAGTTCTTC; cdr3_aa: CASSPGTGSYNEQFF
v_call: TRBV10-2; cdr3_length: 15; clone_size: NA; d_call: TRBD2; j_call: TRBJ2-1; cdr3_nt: TGCGCCAGCAGCATGGGACTAGGGGGCTACAATGAGCAGTTCTTC; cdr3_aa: CASSMGLGGYNEQFF
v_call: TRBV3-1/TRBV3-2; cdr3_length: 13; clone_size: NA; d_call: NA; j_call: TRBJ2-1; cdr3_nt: TGTGCCAGCAGCCAAGGGCTCCTAGCTGAGCAGTTCTTC; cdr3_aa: CASSQGLLAEQFF
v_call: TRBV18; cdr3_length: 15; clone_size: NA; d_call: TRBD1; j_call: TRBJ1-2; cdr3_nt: TGTGCCAGCTGGCCCCCGGGACAGAGTTTCTATGGCTACACCTTC; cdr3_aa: CASWPPGQSFYGYTF
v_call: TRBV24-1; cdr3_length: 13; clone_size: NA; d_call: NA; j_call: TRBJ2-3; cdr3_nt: TGTGCCACACAGGGTAGGAGCACAGATACGCAGTATTTT; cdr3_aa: CATQGRSTDTQYF
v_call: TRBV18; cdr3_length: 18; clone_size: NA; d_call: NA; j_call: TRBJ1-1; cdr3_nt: TGTGCCAGCTCACCACTACCGGGACTCCAACCGGGGGACACTGAAGCTTTCTTT; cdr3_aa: CASSPLPGLQPGDTEAFF
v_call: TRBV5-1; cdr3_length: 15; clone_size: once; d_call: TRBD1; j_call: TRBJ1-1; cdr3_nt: TGCGCCAGCAGGGGTGGACAGGGCATGAACACTGAAGCTTTCTTT; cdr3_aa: CASRGGQGMNTEAFF
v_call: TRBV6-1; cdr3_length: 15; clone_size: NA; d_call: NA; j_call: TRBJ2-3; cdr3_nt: TGTGCCAGCAGTGAGTGGGGGGGGCGAACAGATACGCAGTATTTT; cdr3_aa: CASSEWGGRTDTQYF
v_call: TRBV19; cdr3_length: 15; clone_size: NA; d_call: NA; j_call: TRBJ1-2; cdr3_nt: TGTGCCAGTAGTATGGAGGGTTCTGTTAACTATGGCTACACCTTC; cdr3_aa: CASSMEGSVNYGYTF
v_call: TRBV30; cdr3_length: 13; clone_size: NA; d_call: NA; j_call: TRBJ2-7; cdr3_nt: TGTGCCTGGATTCAGCGGGCAGGGGGGAGAGGGTACTTC; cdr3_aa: CAWIQRAGGRGYF
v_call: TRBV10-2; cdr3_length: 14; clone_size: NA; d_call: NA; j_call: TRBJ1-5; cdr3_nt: TGCGCCAGCCGGGGGAGGGAGCGCAATCAGCCCCAGCATTTT; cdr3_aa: CASRGRERNQPQHF
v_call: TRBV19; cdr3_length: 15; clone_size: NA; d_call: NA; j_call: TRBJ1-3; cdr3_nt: TGTGCCAGTAGCGGTGGACGGGGCTCTGGAAACACCATATATTTT; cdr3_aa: CASSGGRGSGNTIYF
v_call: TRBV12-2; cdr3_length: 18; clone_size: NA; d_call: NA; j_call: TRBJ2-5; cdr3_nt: TGTGCAAGTCGCTACCCCGGGACAGGGGGTACCCTGGGAGAGACCCAGTACTTC; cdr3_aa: CASRYPGTGGTLGETQYF
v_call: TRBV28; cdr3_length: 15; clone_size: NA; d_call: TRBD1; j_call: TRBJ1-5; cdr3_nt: TGTGCCAGCAGCCGTGACAGGGCCGGCAATCAGCCCCAGCATTTT; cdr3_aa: CASSRDRAGNQPQHF
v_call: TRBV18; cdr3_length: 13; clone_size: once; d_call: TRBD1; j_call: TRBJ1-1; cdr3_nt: TGTGCCAGCTCACGGACAGGGGGGGCTGAAGCTTTCTTT; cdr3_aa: CASSRTGGAEAFF
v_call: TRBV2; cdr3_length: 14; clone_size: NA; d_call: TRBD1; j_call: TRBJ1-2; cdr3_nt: TGTGCCAGCGAGACCGGGACAGCTAACTATGGCTACACCTTC; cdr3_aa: CASETGTANYGYTF
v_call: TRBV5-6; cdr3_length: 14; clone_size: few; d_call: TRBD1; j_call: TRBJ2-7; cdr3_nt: TGTGCCAGCAGCCTGACAGGGTATCCCTACGAGCAGTACTTC; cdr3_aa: CASSLTGYPYEQYF
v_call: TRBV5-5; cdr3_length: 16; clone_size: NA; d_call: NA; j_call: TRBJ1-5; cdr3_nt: TGTGCCAGCAGCTCTTCGTCGGGGAGTAGCAATCAGCCCCAGCATTTT; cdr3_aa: CASSSSSGSSNQPQHF
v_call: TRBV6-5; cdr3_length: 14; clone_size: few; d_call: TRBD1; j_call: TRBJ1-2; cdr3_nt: TGTGCCAGCACTGCGGACAGGGGTGGCTATGGCTACACCTTC; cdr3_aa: CASTADRGGYGYTF
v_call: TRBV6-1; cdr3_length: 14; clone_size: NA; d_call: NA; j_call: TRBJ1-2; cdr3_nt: TGTGCCAGCAGTGAAAGCACAGGGCTCAATGGCTACACCTTC; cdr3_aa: CASSESTGLNGYTF
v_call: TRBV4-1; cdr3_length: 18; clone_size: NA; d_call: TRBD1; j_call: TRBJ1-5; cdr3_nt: TGCGCCAGCAGCCAGGACGACCTAGGGGGCGTGGGTAATCAGCCCCAGCATTTT; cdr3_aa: CASSQDDLGGVGNQPQHF
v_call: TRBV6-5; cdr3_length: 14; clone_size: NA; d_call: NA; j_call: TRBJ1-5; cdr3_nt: TGTGCCAGCAGTTACTCTGTAGGGGTTCAGCCCCAGCATTTT; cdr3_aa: CASSYSVGVQPQHF
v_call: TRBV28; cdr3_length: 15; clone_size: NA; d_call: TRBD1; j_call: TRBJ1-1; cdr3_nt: TGTGCCAGCAGATCTAGTTTGGTCCGGGACAGCGGAGCTTTCTTT; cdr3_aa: CASRSSLVRDSGAFF
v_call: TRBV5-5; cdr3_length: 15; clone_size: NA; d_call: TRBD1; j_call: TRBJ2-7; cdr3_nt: TGTGCCAGCAGCCGCGCCGGGACAGGGGCGAGAGAGCAGTACTTC; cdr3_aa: CASSRAGTGAREQYF
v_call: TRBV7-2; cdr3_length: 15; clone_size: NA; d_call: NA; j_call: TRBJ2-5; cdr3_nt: TGTGCCAGCAGCTTAGACCTAGCGTTAATAGAGACCCAGTACTTC; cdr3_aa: CASSLDLALIETQYF
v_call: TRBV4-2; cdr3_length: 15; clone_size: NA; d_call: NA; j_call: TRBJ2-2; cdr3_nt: TGTGCCAGCAGCCATCCGGGACAGAACACCGGGGAGCTGTTTTTT; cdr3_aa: CASSHPGQNTGELFF
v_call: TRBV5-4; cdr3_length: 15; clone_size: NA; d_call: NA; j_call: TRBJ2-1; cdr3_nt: TGTGCCAGCAGCGGGGGGGGCGGTTCCTACAATGAGCAGTTCTTC; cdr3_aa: CASSGGGGSYNEQFF
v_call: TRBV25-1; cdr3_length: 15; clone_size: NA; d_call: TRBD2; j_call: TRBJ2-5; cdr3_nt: TGTGCCAGCAGTCAGGCGGGGGGTAGTCAAGAGACCCAGTACTTC; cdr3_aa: CASSQAGGSQETQYF
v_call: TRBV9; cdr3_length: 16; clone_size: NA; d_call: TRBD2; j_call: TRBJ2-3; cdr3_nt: TGTGCCAGCAGCGCCGGACTAGCGGGGGCCGGAGATACGCAGTATTTT; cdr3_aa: CASSAGLAGAGDTQYF
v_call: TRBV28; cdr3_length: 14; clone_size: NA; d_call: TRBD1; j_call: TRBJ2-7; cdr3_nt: TGTGCCAGCCAACGGGACAGTGGTTCCTACGAGCAGTACTTC; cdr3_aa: CASQRDSGSYEQYF
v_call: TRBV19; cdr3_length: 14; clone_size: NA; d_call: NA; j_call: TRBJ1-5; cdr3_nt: TGTGCCAGTCACCGGAGGGCAGCCGATCAGCCCCAGCATTTT; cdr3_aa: CASHRRAADQPQHF
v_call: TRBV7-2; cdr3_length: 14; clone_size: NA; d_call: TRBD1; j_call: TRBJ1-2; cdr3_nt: TGTGCCAGCAGCTCCGGGACAGCTAGATATGGCTACACCTTC; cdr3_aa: CASSSGTARYGYTF
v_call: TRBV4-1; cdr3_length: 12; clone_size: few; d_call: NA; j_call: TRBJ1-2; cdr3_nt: TGCGCCAGCAGCCGGGCGGGCTATGGCTACACCTTC; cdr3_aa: CASSRAGYGYTF
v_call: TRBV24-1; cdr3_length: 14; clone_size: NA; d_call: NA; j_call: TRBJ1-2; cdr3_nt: TGTGCCACCAGTGATAGGACTGCAGCCTATGGCTACACCTTC; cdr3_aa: CATSDRTAAYGYTF
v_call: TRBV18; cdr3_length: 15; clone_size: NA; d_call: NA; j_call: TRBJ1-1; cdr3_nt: TGTGCCAGCTCACCACCGCAGGGAGGAAACACTGAAGCTTTCTTT; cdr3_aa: CASSPPQGGNTEAFF
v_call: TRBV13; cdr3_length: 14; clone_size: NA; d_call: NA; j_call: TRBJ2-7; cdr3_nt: TGTGCCAGCAGCTATCGGGGTAGCTCCTACGAGCAGTACTTC; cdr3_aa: CASSYRGSSYEQYF
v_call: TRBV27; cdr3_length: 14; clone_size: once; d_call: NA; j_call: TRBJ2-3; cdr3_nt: TGTGCCAGCAGTGGACTATCGGTAGCAGATACGCAGTATTTT; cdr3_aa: CASSGLSVADTQYF
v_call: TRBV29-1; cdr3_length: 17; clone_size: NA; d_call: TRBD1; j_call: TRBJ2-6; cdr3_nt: TGCAGCGTCCAGACCCGGACAGGGGCCTCTGGGGCCAACGTCCTGACTTTC; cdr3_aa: CSVQTRTGASGANVLTF
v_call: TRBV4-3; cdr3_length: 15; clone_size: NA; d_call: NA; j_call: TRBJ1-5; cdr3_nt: TGCGCCAGCAGCCAAGATGGACAGATAAATCAGCCCCAGCATTTT; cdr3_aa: CASSQDGQINQPQHF
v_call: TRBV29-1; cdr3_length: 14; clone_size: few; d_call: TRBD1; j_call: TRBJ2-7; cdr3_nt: TGCAGCGTTGAACATGGGACAGGGCGATACGAGCAGTACTTC; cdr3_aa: CSVEHGTGRYEQYF
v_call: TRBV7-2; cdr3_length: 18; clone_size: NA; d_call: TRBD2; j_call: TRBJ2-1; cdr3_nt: TGTGCCAGCAGCTTAGTTGGCCTAGCGGGGGTAAGATACAATGAGCAGTTCTTC; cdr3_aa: CASSLVGLAGVRYNEQFF